This T cell receptor (beta chain) was found in a study of blood T cell repertoires in COVID-19 (dated by TCRdb to the early 2020s). For the study in its entirety: The collaborator samples originated in the United States, Italy and Spain and spanned the acute and convalescent phases of COVID-19. The material from the prospective study consisted of cDNA or gDNA derived from T cells, B-cell-depleted T cells, or PBMCs. The samples were drawn from two sources: the first 160 participants of the ongoing ImmuneRACE study, and over 1,000 subjects contributed by 6 global collaborators. Sample metadata almost always included a de-identified subject ID, COVID-19 status, age in years and sex. A freely available public database, intended as a resource for researchers studying the immune response to SARS-CoV-2, is where the repertoires were released. Where available, HLA class I and class II types were taken from metadata supplied by the sample provider and were not determined by assay-based typing. Subjects who had been exposed to COVID-19, were actively infected with it, or had recovered from it provided the deeply sampled blood TCRbeta repertoires that made up the dataset.

For this clone: Its antigen is not yet known. The record has no base qualities; no much larger clone is one base away.

The full study reports these points: Clinical and demographic metadata were provided uncurated, with the amount varying by source and participant.

One collaborating source in Seattle enrolled patients while the patients were actively infected and followed the patients over time throughout the course of disease. Collaborating institutions collected whole blood in K2EDTA tubes following their own protocols. For TCRbeta analysis, collaborators shipped samples as frozen whole blood, isolated PBMCs, or DNA extracted from either of those sample types. TCRbeta CDR3 regions were amplified from genomic DNA by means of the immunoSEQ Assay, a bias-controlled multiplex PCR. The study's own analysis went as follows. The number of nucleated cells in each sample was estimated from the amplification of reference gene primers within the assay. To quantify the absolute abundance of each unique TCRbeta CDR3 rearrangement, sequence reads were collapsed and filtered. For each sample, productive Simpson clonality was calculated as the square root of Simpson's diversity index over productive rearrangements. TCRdb limited this immuneACCESS table to in-frame rearrangements with V and J called. A share of clones is missing; checked studies link under half to unresolved V genes, and the rest is unexplained. V and J calls and clone size come straight from that table; D and trimming were deduced from the DNA. For this sample there are under 200,000 clones; approximately 81% appear just once. The ten largest clones add up to approximately 14% of the sample.

V is pared back by 6 bases and J by 5 bases, with 29 bases lying between the germline termini. The germline V gene gives CDR1 as MDHEN and CDR2 as SYDVKM. Reading from cysteine to valine, the CDR3 counts 18 amino acids. CDR3 DNA is the only sequence kept; it has 54 bases, read in frame from the first base. This receptor was identified in a woman aged 70 to 79 with COVID-19, enrolled during active disease. Material: peripheral blood. The chain was built from TRBV28 and TRBJ2-7, and perhaps TRBD1 as D gene, on 6 matching bases. The base sequence is TGTGCCAGCAGGAGGACAGTCCTATTTGGGCCCCGAGGCAACGAGCAGTACGTC. This is translated as CASRRTVLFGPRGNEQYV.